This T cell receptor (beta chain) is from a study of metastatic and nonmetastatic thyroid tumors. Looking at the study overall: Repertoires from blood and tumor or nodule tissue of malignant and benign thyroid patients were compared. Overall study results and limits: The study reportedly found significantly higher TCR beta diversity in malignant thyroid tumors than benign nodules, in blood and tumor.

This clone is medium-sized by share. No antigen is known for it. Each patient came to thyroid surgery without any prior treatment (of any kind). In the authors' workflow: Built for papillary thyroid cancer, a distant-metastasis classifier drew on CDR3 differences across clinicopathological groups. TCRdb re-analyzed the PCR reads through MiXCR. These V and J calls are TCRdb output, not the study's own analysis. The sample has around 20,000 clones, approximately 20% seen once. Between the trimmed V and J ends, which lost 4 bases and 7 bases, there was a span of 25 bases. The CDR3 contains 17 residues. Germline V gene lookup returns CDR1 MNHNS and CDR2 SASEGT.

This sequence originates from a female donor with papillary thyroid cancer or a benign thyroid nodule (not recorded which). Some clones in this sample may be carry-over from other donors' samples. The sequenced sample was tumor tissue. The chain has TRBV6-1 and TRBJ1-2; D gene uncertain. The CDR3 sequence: CASSAPGRGDTAFGYTF. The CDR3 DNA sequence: TGTGCCAGCAGTGCGCCCGGTCGTGGAGACACTGCCTTTGGCTACACCTTC.